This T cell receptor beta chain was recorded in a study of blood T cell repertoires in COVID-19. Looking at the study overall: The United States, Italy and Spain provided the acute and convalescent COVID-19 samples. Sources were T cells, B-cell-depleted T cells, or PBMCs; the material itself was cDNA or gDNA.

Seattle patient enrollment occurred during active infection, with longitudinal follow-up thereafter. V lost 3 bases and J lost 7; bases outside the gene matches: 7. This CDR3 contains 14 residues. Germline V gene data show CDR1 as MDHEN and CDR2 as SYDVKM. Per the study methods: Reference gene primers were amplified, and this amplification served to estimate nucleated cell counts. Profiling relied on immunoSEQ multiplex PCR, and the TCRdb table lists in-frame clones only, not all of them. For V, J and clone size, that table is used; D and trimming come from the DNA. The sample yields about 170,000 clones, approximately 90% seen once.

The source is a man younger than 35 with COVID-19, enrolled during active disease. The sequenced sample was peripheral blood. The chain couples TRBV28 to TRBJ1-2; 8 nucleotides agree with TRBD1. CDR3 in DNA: TGTGCCAGCAGTTTGTTCCAGGGGGCGCGTGGCTACACCTTC. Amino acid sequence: CASSLFQGARGYTF.